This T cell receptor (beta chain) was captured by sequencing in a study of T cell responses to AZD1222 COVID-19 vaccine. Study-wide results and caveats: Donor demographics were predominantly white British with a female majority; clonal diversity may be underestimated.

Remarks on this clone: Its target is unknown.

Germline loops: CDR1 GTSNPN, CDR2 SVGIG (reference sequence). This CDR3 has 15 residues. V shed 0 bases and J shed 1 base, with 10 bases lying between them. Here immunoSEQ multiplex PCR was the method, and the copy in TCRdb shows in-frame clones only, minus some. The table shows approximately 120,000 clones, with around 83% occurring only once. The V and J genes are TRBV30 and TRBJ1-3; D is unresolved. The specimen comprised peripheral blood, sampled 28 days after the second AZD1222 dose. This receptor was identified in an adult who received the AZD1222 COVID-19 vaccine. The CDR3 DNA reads TGTGCCTGGAGTGTAGGCAGCGAGTCTGGAAACACCATATATTTT. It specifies CAWSVGSESGNTIYF.